The present TCR beta chain was sequenced within a study of PD-1 blockade in classical Hodgkin lymphoma. General study results and limits: Similar baseline diversity was found in complete responders and newly diagnosed patients.

Libraries were prepared by immunoSEQ multiplex PCR; TCRdb keeps only in-frame clonotypes and omits some of them. The data show 23,000 or so clones, with 70% to 80% seen just once and 6.5% to 7% held by the top ten. With regard to this clone: Its matching antigen is unknown.

The length of the CDR3 is 13 residues. Germline CDR1 reads LNHDA; CDR2 reads SQIVND (reference sequence). The V end was cut by 6 bases, the J end by 4 bases, with 11 bases between. Relapses following autologous stem cell transplantation were seen in all patients, with brentuximab vedotin exposure varying. The sample in question was peripheral blood mononuclear cells (PBMCs), obtained at baseline. The chain has TRBV19 and TRBJ2-3, with D maybe TRBD1 (6 bases). The receptor comes from a human donor with classical Hodgkin lymphoma. Here the CDR3 DNA reads TGTGCCAGTAGCCAGACAGGTTCAGATACGCAGTATTTT. Translation: CASSQTGSDTQYF.